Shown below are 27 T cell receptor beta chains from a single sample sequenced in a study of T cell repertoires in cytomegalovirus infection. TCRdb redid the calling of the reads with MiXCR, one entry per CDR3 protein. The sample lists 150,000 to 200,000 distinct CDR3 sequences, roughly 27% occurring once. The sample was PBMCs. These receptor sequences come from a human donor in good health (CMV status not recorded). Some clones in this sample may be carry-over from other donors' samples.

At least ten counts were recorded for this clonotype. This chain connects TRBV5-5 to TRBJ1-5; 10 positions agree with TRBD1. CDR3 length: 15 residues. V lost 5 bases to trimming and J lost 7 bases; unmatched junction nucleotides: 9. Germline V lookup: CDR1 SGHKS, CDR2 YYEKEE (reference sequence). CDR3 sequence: CASSSGTGVRQPQHF. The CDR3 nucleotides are TGTGCCAGCAGTTCCGGGACAGGGGTGCGGCAGCCCCAGCATTTT. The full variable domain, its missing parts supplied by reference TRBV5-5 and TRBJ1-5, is DAGVTQSPTHLIKTRGQQVTLRCSPISGHKSVSWYQQVLGQGPQFIFQYYEKEERGRGNFPDRFSARQFPNYSSELNVNALLLGDSALYLCASSSGTGVRQPQHFGDGTRLSIL.

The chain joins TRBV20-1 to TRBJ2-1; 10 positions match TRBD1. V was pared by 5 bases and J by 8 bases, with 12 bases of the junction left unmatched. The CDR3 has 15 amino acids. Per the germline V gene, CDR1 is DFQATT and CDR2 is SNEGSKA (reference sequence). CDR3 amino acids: CSAEGLGQGLDEQFF. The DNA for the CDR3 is TGCAGTGCTGAGGGTTTGGGACAGGGGTTAGATGAGCAGTTCTTC.

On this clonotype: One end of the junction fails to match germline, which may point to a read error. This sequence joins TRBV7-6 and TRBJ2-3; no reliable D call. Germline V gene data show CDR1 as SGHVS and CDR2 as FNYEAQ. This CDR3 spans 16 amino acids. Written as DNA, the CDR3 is TGTACCAGCAGCTCAGGAGAGGCCTCTAGCACAGATACGCAGTATTTT. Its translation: CTSSSGEASSTDTQYF.

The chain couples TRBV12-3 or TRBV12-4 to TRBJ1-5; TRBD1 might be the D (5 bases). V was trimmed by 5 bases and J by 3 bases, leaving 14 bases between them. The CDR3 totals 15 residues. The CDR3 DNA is TGTGCCAGCAGTCCCCGAGGGGCTGACAATCAGCCCCAGCATTTT. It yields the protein CASSPRGADNQPQHF.

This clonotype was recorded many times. CDR3 protein: CSVVHLALYNEQFF. The CDR3 bases are TGCAGCGTTGTCCACCTAGCTCTCTACAATGAGCAGTTCTTC. The chain has TRBV29-1 and TRBJ2-1; possibly TRBD2 for D (5 bases). V was shortened by 4 bases and J by 3 bases, with 13 bases between the two germline ends. From germline, CDR1 is SQVTM and CDR2 ANQGSEA. The CDR3 runs to 14 residues.

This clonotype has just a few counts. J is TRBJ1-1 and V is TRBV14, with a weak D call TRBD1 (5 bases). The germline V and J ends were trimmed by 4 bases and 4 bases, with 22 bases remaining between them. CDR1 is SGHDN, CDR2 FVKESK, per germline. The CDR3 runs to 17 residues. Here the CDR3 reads CASSPLGRGRRGTEAFF. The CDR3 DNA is TGTGCCAGCAGCCCCCTCGGAAGGGGACGGAGGGGCACTGAAGCTTTCTTT.

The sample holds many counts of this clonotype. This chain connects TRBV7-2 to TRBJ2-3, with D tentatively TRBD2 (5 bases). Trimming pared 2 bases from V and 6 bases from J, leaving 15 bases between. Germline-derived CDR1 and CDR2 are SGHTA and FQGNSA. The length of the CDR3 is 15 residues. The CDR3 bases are TGTGCCAGCAGCTTATACTGGACTGGGATGGATACGCAGTATTTT. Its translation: CASSLYWTGMDTQYF.

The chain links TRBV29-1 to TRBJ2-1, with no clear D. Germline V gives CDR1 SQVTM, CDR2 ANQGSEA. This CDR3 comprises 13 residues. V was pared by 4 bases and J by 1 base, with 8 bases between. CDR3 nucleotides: TGCAGCGTTGTTGACTTTTCCTACAATGAGCAGTTCTTC. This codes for CSVVDFSYNEQFF.

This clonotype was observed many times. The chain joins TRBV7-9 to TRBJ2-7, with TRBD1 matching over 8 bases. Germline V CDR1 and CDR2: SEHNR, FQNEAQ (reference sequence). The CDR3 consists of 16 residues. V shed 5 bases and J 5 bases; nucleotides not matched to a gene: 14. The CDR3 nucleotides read TGTGCCAGCAGCCTCAATACCCGGACAGGGTCCCACGAGCAGTACTTC. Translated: CASSLNTRTGSHEQYF.

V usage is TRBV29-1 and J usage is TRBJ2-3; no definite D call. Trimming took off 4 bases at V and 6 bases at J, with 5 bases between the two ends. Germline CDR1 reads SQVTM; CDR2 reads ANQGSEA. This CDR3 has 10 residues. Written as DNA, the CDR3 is TGCAGCGTTGCGACGGATACGCAGTATTTT. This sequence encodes CSVATDTQYF.

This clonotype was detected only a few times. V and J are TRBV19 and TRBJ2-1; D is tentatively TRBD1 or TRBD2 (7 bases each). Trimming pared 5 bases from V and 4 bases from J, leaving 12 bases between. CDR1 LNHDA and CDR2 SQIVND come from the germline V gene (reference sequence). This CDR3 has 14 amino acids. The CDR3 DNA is TGTGCCAGTAGTTCAGGGGGGGCTTACAATGAGCAGTTCTTC. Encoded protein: CASSSGGAYNEQFF.

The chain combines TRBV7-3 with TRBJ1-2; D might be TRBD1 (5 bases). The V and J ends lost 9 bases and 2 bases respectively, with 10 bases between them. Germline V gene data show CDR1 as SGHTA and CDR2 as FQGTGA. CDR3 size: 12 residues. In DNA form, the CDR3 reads TGTGCCAGTGGGACGGAAAACTATGGCTACACCTTC. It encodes CASGTENYGYTF.

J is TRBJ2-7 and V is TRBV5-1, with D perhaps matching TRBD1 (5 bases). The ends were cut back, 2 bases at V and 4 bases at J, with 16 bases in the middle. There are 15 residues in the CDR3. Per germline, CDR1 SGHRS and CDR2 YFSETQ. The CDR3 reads CASSFTGSGDYEQYF. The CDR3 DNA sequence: TGCGCCAGCAGCTTTACAGGTAGTGGGGATTACGAGCAGTACTTC.

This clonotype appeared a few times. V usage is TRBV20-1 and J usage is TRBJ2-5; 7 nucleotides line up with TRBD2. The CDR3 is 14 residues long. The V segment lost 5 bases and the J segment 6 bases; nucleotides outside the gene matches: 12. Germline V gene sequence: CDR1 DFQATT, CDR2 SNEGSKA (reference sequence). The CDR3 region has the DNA TGCAGTGCTGTAGCCTCGGGGGAGGGCAAGACCCAGTACTTC. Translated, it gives CSAVASGEGKTQYF.

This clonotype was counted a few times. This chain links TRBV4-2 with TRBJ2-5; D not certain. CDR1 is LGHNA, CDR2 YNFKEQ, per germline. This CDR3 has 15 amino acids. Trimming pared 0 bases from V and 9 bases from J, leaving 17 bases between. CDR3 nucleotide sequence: TGTGCCAGCAGCCAAGATCAAGGTCTGGGGATGCCCCAGTACTTC. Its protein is CASSQDQGLGMPQYF.

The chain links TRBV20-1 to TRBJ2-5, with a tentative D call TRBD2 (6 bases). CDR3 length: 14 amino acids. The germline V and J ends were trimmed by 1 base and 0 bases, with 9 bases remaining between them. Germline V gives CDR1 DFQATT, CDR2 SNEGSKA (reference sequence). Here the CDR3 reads CSARGLGYQETQYF. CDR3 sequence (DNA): TGCAGTGCTAGAGGACTAGGGTACCAAGAGACCCAGTACTTC.

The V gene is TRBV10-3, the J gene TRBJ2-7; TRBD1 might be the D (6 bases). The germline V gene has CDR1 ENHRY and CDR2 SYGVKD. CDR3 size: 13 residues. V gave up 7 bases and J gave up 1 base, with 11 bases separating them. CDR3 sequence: CAINAGASYEQYF. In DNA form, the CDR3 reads TGTGCCATCAACGCAGGGGCTTCCTACGAGCAGTACTTC.

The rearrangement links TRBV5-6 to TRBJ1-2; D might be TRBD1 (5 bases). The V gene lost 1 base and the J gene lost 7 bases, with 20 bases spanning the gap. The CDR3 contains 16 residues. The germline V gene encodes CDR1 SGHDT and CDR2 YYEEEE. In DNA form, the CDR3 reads TGTGCCAGCAGCTTGTGGGGGAGTGTTGTTAAGAGTGGCTACACCTTC. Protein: CASSLWGSVVKSGYTF.

This chain's CDR3 is CASSPRARAGDEQFF. The CDR3 coding sequence is TGTGCCAGCAGTCCCAGGGCTAGAGCTGGAGATGAGCAGTTCTTC. The gene calls are TRBV27 and TRBJ2-1; maybe TRBD1 (5 bases). The V gene's germline CDR1 is MNHEY and CDR2 SMNVEV (reference sequence). V gave up 5 bases and J gave up 8 bases, with 19 bases separating them. This CDR3 is 15 amino acids long.

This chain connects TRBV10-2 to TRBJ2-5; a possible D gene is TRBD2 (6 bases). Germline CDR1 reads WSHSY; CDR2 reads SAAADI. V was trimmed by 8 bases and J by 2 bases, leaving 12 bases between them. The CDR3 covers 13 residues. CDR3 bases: TGCGCCAGCGGGCGGGGCCTTCAAGAGACCCAGTACTTC. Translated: CASGRGLQETQYF.

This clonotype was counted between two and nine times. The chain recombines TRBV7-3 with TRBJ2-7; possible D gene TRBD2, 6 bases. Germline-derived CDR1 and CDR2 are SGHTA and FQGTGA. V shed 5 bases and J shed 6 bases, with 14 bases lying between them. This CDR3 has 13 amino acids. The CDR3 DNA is TGTGCCAGCAGCACAACGGCGGGGAGCGAGCAGTACTTC. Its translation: CASSTTAGSEQYF.

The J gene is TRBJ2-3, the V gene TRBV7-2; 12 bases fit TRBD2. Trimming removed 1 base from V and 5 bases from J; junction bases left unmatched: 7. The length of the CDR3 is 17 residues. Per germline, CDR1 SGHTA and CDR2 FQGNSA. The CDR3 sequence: CASSLVASGGAQDTQYF. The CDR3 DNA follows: TGTGCCAGCAGCTTAGTGGCTAGCGGGGGGGCACAAGATACGCAGTATTTT.

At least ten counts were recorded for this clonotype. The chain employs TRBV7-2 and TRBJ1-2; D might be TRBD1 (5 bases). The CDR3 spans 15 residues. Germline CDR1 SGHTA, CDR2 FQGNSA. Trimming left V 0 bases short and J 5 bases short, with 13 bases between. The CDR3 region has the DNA TGTGCCAGCAGCTTAGCGGAGGGGCAGTATTATGGCTACACCTTC. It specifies CASSLAEGQYYGYTF.

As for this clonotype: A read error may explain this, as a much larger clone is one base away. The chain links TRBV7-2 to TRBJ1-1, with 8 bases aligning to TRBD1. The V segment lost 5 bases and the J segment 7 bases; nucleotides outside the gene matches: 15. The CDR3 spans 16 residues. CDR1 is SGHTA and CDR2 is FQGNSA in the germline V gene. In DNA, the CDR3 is TGTGCCAGCAGCCCTGGCGACAGGGGAGAGGTAATTGAAGCTTTCTTT. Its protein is CASSPGDRGEVIEAFF.

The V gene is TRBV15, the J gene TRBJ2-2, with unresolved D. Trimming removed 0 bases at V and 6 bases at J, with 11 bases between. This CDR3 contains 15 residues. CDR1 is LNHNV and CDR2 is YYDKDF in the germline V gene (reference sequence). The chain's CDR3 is CATSRDYRESGELFF. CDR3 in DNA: TGTGCCACCAGCAGAGATTATAGGGAATCCGGGGAGCTGTTTTTT.

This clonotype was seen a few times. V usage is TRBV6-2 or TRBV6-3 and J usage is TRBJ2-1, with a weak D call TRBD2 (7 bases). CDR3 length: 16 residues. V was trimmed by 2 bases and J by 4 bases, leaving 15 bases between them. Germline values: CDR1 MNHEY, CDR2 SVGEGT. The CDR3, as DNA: TGTGCCAGCAGTTACGGTTGGGGGGGCGTTTACAATGAGCAGTTCTTC. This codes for CASSYGWGGVYNEQFF.

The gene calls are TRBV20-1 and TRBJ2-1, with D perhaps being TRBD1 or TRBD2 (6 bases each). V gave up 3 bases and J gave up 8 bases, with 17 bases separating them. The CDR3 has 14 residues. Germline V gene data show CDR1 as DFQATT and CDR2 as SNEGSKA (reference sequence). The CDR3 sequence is CSASYRGPGDEQFF. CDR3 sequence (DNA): TGCAGTGCTAGCTACCGGGGGCCAGGGGATGAGCAGTTCTTC.